This is a list of T cell receptor beta chains from one sample in a study of vaccination and CD4 T cells after COVID-19. Antigen specificity for these receptors is unknown. TCRdb reprocessed the PCR reads via MiXCR and lists one record per CDR3 protein. Of 12,000 or so distinct CDR3 sequences listed, 20% are singletons. Source: CD4+ T cells from blood, cultured in vitro, taken before SARS-CoV-2 vaccination. These receptors were taken from a human donor who received a COVID-19 vaccine. CDR3s include the opening cysteine and the closing phenylalanine or tryptophan. D genes are given only for firm matches. Size values are once, few and many counts, or a class for expanded clones, and some rows have none.

-,few,TRBJ1-1,TRBV29-1,CSVEDRRSNTEAFF,TGCAGCGTTGAGGACCGACGCTCGAACACTGAAGCTTTCTTT
-,medium-sized,TRBJ2-5,TRBV30,CAWSVLETQYF,TGTGCCTGGAGTGTTCTCGAGACCCAGTACTTC
-,few,TRBJ1-2,TRBV20-1,CSALSNYGYTF,TGCAGTGCTTTGTCTAACTATGGCTACACCTTC
-,-,TRBJ2-2,TRBV19,CASSIDLYGQRRTGELFF,TGTGCCAGTAGTATAGATCTATATGGGCAGAGGAGGACCGGGGAGCTGTTTTTT
-,-,TRBJ2-3,TRBV7-9,CASSLSASTDTQYF,TGTGCCAGCAGCTTATCAGCTAGCACAGATACGCAGTATTTT
TRBD2,-,TRBJ2-1,TRBV4-1,CASSQEGLAGGYNEQFF,TGCGCCAGCAGCCAAGAGGGACTAGCGGGGGGTTACAATGAGCAGTTCTTC
TRBD1,few,TRBJ1-1,TRBV24-1,CATSEKRTGKAFF,TGTGCCACCAGTGAGAAACGGACAGGGAAAGCTTTCTTT
TRBD1,-,TRBJ1-1,TRBV7-9,CASSLGQGTNTEAFF,TGTGCCAGCAGCTTAGGACAGGGTACGAACACTGAAGCTTTCTTT
-,few,TRBJ2-1,TRBV7-6,CASSLSGTYNEQFF,TGTGCCAGCAGCTTGTCCGGGACATACAATGAGCAGTTCTTC
TRBD2,few,TRBJ2-1,TRBV12-3/TRBV12-4,CASSLLAASSYNEQFF,TGTGCCAGCAGTTTACTAGCGGCAAGCTCCTACAATGAGCAGTTCTTC
-,few,TRBJ2-3,TRBV4-2,CASSLGGPTDTQYF,TGTGCCAGCAGCCTGGGGGGCCCGACAGATACGCAGTATTTT
TRBD1,few,TRBJ1-6,TRBV12-3/TRBV12-4,CASSFGTGGNSPLHF,TGTGCCAGCAGTTTTGGTACAGGGGGTAATTCACCCCTCCACTTT
TRBD2,-,TRBJ2-1,TRBV5-1,CASSLVLAGSYNEQFF,TGCGCCAGCAGCTTAGTCCTAGCGGGCTCCTACAATGAGCAGTTCTTC
-,-,TRBJ1-2,TRBV3-1,CASSQAAERNGYTF,TGTGCCAGCAGCCAGGCCGCCGAACGTAATGGCTACACCTTC
TRBD1,-,TRBJ1-2,TRBV6-2/TRBV6-3,CASSYPRGQSYYGYTF,TGTGCCAGCAGTTACCCCAGGGGGCAAAGCTACTATGGCTACACCTTC
-,-,TRBJ1-3,TRBV24-1,CATSDRREDSGNTIYF,TGTGCCACCAGTGATCGGAGGGAAGATTCTGGAAACACCATATATTTT
-,few,TRBJ1-2,TRBV7-3,CASSLDRDYGYTF,TGTGCCAGCAGCTTAGACCGGGACTATGGCTACACCTTC
-,few,TRBJ1-1,TRBV5-1,CASSPNVARTEAFF,TGCGCCAGCAGCCCAAATGTGGCCCGAACTGAAGCTTTCTTT
TRBD1,-,TRBJ2-7,TRBV11-3,CASSLDTGVSYEQYF,TGTGCCAGCAGCTTAGACACAGGGGTGTCCTACGAGCAGTACTTC
-,few,TRBJ2-4,TRBV12-3/TRBV12-4,CASSSPTEGSRPQNIQYF,TGTGCCAGCAGTTCACCCACCGAGGGGTCTAGACCCCAAAACATTCAGTACTTC
-,-,TRBJ2-7,TRBV2,CASSPRTGDYEQYF,TGTGCCAGCAGTCCTAGGACGGGGGACTACGAGCAGTACTTC
-,-,TRBJ1-2,TRBV5-6,CASSSDRIGYTF,TGTGCCAGCAGCTCTGACAGAATCGGCTACACCTTC
-,few,TRBJ2-5,TRBV10-3,CATKGVTQETQYF,TGTGCCACCAAAGGGGTAACCCAAGAGACCCAGTACTTC
-,-,TRBJ2-7,TRBV20-1,CSASGLYEQYF,TGCAGTGCTAGTGGTTTATACGAGCAGTACTTC
TRBD2,-,TRBJ2-3,TRBV7-2,CASSSGLASVRDTQYF,TGTGCCAGCAGCTCGGGACTAGCGTCGGTTAGGGATACGCAGTATTTT
-,few,TRBJ1-1,TRBV10-2,CASFRGDTEAFF,TGCGCCAGCTTTAGAGGGGACACTGAAGCTTTCTTT
-,few,TRBJ2-5,TRBV10-1,CASKETQYF,TGCGCCAGTAAAGAGACCCAGTACTTC
TRBD1,-,TRBJ1-1,TRBV6-5,CASSYRTRGYDTEAFF,TGTGCCAGCAGTTACCGAACCAGGGGGTATGACACTGAAGCTTTCTTT
TRBD1,-,TRBJ1-2,TRBV18,CASSQLTGPNYGYTF,TGTGCCAGCTCCCAGCTGACAGGGCCTAACTATGGCTACACCTTC
-,-,TRBJ2-4,TRBV21-1,CASSKGTGVLQYF,TGTGCCAGCAGCAAAGGGACAGGAGTCCTTCAGTACTTC
-,-,TRBJ1-1,TRBV7-8,CASSLSRSRDTEAFF,TGTGCCAGCAGCTTAAGTAGGTCCAGGGACACTGAAGCTTTCTTT
-,-,TRBJ2-5,TRBV12-3/TRBV12-4,CASIQRDKETQYF,TGTGCCAGCATTCAAAGGGACAAGGAGACCCAGTACTTC
-,few,TRBJ1-4,TRBV2,CASSTANEKLFF,TGTGCCAGCAGTACGGCTAATGAAAAACTGTTTTTT
-,-,TRBJ2-5,TRBV5-5,CASSFRGYQETQYF,TGTGCCAGCAGCTTTAGGGGGTACCAAGAGACCCAGTACTTC
-,medium-sized,TRBJ1-1,TRBV20-1,CSARDSGSEAFF,TGCAGTGCTAGAGACTCCGGGTCTGAAGCTTTCTTT
-,few,TRBJ1-1,TRBV19,CASSIVGANTEAFF,TGTGCCAGTAGTATAGTCGGCGCTAACACTGAAGCTTTCTTT
TRBD2,-,TRBJ2-1,TRBV25-1,CASSDAGTSGGYNEQFF,TGTGCCAGCAGTGATGCCGGGACTAGCGGGGGTTACAATGAGCAGTTCTTC
-,-,TRBJ2-3,TRBV10-1,CASSGGGDTDTQYF,TGCGCCAGCAGTGGAGGCGGTGACACAGATACGCAGTATTTT
TRBD2,few,TRBJ2-3,TRBV5-4,CASSPGLAGGRYF,TGTGCCAGCAGCCCAGGACTAGCGGGGGGACGTTATTTT
-,few,TRBJ2-2,TRBV7-3,CASSSQRNTGELFF,TGTGCCAGCAGCTCGCAACGGAACACCGGGGAGCTGTTTTTT
TRBD1,few,TRBJ1-2,TRBV7-8,CASSTRTGLDGYTF,TGTGCCAGCAGCACCCGGACAGGCCTAGATGGCTACACCTTC
-,few,TRBJ2-7,TRBV9,CASTPGLPISSSYEQYF,TGTGCCAGCACCCCGGGACTTCCAATCTCATCCTCCTACGAGCAGTACTTC
-,few,TRBJ1-1,TRBV2,CASQGLGDTEAFF,TGTGCCAGTCAGGGATTAGGTGACACTGAAGCTTTCTTT
TRBD2,few,TRBJ2-5,TRBV27,CASSSGGWETQYF,TGTGCCAGCAGTTCGGGGGGGTGGGAGACCCAGTACTTC
TRBD2,-,TRBJ2-1,TRBV12-3/TRBV12-4,CASSFTSGGLYNEQFF,TGTGCCAGCAGTTTCACTAGCGGGGGGCTCTACAATGAGCAGTTCTTC
TRBD1,few,TRBJ2-7,TRBV23-1,CASSLDRGFSYEQYF,TGCGCCAGCAGTTTAGACAGGGGATTCTCCTACGAGCAGTACTTC
TRBD1,few,TRBJ1-6,TRBV6-1,CASSEMGTGFDNSPLHF,TGTGCCAGCAGTGAAATGGGGACAGGGTTCGATAATTCACCCCTCCACTTT
-,few,TRBJ2-4,TRBV6-5,CASSYSLVTKNIQYF,TGTGCCAGCAGTTACTCACTCGTAACCAAAAACATTCAGTACTTC
TRBD1,few,TRBJ2-5,TRBV25-1,CASSEYRGQVGETQYF,TGTGCCAGCAGTGAATATAGGGGACAGGTAGGAGAGACCCAGTACTTC
TRBD2,-,TRBJ2-5,TRBV7-2,CASSSSGGLQETQYF,TGTGCCAGCAGCTCCAGCGGGGGGCTCCAAGAGACCCAGTACTTC
TRBD2,-,TRBJ2-5,TRBV19,CVSSMRGLGRQETQYF,TGTGTCAGTAGTATGAGGGGACTAGGGAGGCAAGAGACCCAGTACTTC